The sequence of this T cell receptor (beta chain) was determined in a study of radiation and T cells in renal cell carcinoma. Trimming cost V 6 bases and J 5 bases; bases outside gene matches: 9. The CDR3 contains 15 residues. Germline V gene data show CDR1 as MNHNS and CDR2 as SASEGT. Assay used: immunoSEQ multiplex PCR; TCRdb lists only in-frame clones, some missing. The data hold approximately 170,000 clones, with 88% observed a single time. Time point indicated: blood 4 weeks post-SBRT, at nephrectomy. Specified treatment: 15 Gy SBRT to primary tumor, nephrectomy 4 weeks later. After SBRT, blood was collected at 2 and 4 weeks, plus baseline.

The material sequenced was blood, taken from a patient whose treatment included radiotherapy and nephrectomy. This chain joins TRBV6-1 and TRBJ1-1; 10 bases fit TRBD1. This sequence was found in a woman aged 50 to 60 with renal cell carcinoma. The CDR3 DNA reads as TGTGCCAGCAGGTATATGACAGGGGGCTCGACTGAAGCTTTCTTT. The encoded protein is CASRYMTGGSTEAFF.